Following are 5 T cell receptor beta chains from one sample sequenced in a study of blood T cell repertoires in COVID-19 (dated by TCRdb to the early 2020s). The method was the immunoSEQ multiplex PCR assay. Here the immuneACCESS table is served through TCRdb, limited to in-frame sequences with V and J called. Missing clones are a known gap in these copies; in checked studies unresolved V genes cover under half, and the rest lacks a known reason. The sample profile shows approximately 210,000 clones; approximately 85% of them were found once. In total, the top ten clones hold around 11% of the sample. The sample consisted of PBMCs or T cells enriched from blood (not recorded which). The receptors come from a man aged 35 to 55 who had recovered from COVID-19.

The DNA of the CDR3 is TGTGCCAGCTCACTTCAGGGGGCGGTGGTAGATACGCAGTATTTT. Translation: CASSLQGAVVDTQYF. The V call is TRBV18, the J call TRBJ2-3; 8 bases map to TRBD1. Germline V gene lookup returns CDR1 KGHSH and CDR2 LQKENI. The CDR3 extends over 15 amino acids. V trimming: 4 bases; J trimming: 5 bases; junction bases outside the gene matches: 8.

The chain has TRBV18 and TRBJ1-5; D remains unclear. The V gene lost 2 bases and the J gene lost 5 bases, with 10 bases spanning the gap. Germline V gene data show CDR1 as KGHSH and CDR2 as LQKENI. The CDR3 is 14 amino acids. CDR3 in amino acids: CASSPAGVDQPQHF. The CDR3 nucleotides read TGTGCCAGCTCACCAGCGGGCGTGGATCAGCCCCAGCATTTT.

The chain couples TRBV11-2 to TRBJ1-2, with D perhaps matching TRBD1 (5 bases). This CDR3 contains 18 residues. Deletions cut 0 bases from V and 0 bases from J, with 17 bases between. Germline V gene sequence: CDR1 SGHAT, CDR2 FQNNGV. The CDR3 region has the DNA TGTGCCAGCAGCTTAGATCCCCTACGGGGGGGAGCTAACTATGGCTACACCTTC. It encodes CASSLDPLRGGANYGYTF.

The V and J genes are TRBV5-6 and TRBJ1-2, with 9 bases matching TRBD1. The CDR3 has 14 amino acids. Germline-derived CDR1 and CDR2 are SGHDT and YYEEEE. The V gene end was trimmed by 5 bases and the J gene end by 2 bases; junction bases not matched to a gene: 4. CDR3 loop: CASSWDRANYGYTF. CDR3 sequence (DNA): TGTGCCAGCAGTTGGGACAGGGCCAACTATGGCTACACCTTC. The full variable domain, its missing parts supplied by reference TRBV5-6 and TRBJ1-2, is DAGVTQSPTHLIKTRGQQVTLRCSPKSGHDTVSWYQQALGQGPQFIFQYYEEEERQRGNFPDRFSGHQFPNYSSELNVNALLLGDSALYLCASSWDRANYGYTFGSGTRLTVV.

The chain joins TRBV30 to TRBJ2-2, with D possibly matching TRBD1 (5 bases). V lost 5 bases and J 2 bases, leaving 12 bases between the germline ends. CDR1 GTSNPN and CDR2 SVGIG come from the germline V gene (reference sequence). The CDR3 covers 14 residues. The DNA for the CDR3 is TGTGCCTGGTGGCAGGGAAATAACACCGGGGAGCTGTTTTTT. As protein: CAWWQGNNTGELFF. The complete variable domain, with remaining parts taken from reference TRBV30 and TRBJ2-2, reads SQTIHQWPATLVQPVGSPLSLECTVEGTSNPNLYWYRQAAGRGLQLLFYSVGIGQISSEVPQNLSASRPQDRQFILSSKKLLLSDSGFYLCAWWQGNNTGELFFGEGSRLTVL.